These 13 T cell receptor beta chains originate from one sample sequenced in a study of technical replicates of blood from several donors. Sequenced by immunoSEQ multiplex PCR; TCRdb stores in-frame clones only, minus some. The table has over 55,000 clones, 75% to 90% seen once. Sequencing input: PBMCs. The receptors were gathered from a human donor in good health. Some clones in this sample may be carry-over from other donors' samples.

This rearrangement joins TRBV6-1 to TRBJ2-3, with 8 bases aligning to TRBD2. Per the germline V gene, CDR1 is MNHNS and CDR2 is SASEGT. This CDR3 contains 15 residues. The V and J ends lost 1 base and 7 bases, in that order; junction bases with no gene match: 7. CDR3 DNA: TGTGCCAGCAGTGAAGTTAGCAGCGGGGGAAATACGCAGTATTTT. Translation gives CASSEVSSGGNTQYF.

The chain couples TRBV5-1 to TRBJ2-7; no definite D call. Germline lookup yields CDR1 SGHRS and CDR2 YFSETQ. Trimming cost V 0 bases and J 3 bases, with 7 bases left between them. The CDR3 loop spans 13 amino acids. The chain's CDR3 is CASSLDTGYEQYF. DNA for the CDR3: TGCGCCAGCAGCTTGGATACTGGCTACGAGCAGTACTTC.

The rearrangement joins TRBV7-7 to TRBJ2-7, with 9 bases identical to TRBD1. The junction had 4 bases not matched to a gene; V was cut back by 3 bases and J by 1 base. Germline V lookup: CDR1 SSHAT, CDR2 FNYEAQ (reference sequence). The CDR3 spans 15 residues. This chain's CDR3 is CASSLGQGGSYEQYF. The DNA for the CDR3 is TGTGCCAGCAGCTTGGGACAGGGTGGATCCTACGAGCAGTACTTC. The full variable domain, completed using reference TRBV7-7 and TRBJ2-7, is GAGVSQSPRYKVTKRGQDVTLRCDPISSHATLYWYQQALGQGPEFLTYFNYEAQPDKSGLPSDRFSAERPEGSISTLTIQRTEQRDSAMYRCASSLGQGGSYEQYFGPGTRLTVT.

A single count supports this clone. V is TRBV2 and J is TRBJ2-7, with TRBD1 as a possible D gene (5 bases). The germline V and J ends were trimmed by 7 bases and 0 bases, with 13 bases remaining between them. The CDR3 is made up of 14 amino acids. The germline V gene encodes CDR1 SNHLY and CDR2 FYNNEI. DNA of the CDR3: TGTGCCAGCATCGAGACAGCAAACTCCTACGAGCAGTACTTC. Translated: CASIETANSYEQYF.

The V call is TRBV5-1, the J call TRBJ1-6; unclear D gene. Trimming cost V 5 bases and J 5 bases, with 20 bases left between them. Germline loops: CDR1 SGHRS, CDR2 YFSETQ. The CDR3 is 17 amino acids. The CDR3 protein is CASRINPSQPNNSPLHF. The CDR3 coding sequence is TGCGCCAGCAGGATTAACCCATCACAGCCTAATAATTCACCCCTCCACTTT.

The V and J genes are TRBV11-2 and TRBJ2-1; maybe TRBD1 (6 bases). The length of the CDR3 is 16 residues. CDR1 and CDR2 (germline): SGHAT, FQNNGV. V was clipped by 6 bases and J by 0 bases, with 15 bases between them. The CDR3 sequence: CASRRAGQSSYNEQFF. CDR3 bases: TGTGCCAGCAGGCGTGCCGGACAGAGCTCCTACAATGAGCAGTTCTTC.

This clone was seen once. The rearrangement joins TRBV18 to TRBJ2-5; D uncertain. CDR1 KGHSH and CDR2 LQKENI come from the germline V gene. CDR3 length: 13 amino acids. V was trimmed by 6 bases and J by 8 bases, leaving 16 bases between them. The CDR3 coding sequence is TGTGCCAGCTCCCCTCTGATAAGAGAAACCCAGTACTTC. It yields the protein CASSPLIRETQYF.

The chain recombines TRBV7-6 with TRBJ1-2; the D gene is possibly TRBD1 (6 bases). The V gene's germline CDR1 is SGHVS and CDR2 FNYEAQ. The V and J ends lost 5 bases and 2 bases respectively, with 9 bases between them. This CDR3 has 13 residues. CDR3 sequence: CASSPGQNYGYTF. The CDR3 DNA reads TGTGCCAGCAGCCCCGGACAGAACTATGGCTACACCTTC.

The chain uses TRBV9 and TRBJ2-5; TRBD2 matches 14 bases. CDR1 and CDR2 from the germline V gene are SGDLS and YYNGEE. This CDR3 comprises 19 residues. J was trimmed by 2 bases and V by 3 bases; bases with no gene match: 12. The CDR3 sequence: CASSAPGTSGGVTQETQYF. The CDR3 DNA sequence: TGTGCCAGCAGCGCGCCCGGGACTAGCGGGGGAGTAACACAAGAGACCCAGTACTTC.

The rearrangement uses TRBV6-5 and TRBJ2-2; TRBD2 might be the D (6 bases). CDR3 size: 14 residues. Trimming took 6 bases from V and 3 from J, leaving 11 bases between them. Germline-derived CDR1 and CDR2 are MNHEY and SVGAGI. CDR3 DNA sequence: TGTGCCAGCAGAAGGACTACCCACACCGGGGAGCTGTTTTTT. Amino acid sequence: CASRRTTHTGELFF.

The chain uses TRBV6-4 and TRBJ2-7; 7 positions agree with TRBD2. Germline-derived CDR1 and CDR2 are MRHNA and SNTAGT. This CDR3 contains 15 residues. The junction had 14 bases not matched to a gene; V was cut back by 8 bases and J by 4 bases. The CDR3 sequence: CASRQYPSGEYEQYF. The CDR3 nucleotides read TGTGCCAGCCGACAGTACCCTAGCGGCGAGTACGAGCAGTACTTC.

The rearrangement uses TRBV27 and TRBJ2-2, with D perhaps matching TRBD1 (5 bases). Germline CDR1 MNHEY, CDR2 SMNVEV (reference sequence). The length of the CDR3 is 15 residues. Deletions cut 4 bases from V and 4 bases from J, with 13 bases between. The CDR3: CASSWNQGGTGELFF. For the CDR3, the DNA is TGTGCCAGCAGTTGGAACCAGGGTGGCACCGGGGAGCTGTTTTTT.

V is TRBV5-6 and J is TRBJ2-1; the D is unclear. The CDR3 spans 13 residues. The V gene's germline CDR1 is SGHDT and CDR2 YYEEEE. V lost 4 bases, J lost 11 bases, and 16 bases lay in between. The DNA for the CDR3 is TGTGCCAGCAGCCTACTTAGCCTCGCCCAGCAGTTCTTC. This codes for CASSLLSLAQQFF.